This is a list of T cell receptor beta chains from one sample in a study of T cells after yellow fever vaccination. TCRdb passed the 5' RACE reads through MiXCR, listing each CDR3 protein once. The sample includes around 120,000 distinct CDR3 sequences, roughly 15% seen only once; the top ten take roughly 44%. Sequencing used CD8+ T cells sorted from PBMCs, obtained 5 days after the yellow fever booster vaccination. Every receptor here comes from a man younger than 35 who received the YFV17D yellow fever vaccine. The CDR3 runs from the conserved cysteine through the conserved F or W. D genes are given only for firm matches. Some rows have no size entry. The others give once, few or many, or a class for an expanded clone.

TRBJ1-4,.,TRBD1,TRBV19,CASSPTGATNEKLFF,TGTGCCAGTAGTCCGACAGGGGCTACTAATGAAAAACTGTTTTTT
TRBJ2-3,many,TRBD1,TRBV10-3,CAIGGSGQGADTQYF,TGTGCCATCGGGGGCTCGGGACAGGGTGCAGATACGCAGTATTTT
TRBJ2-2,few,TRBD1,TRBV9,CASSVVGRGRAGELFF,TGTGCCAGCAGCGTAGTGGGCAGGGGGCGCGCCGGGGAGCTGTTTTTT
TRBJ2-1,few,.,TRBV4-2,CASSQEGGGPYNEQFF,TGTGCCAGCAGCCAAGAGGGAGGAGGACCCTACAATGAGCAGTTCTTC
TRBJ1-1,few,.,TRBV4-1,CASSQRLEGGEAFF,TGCGCCAGCAGCCAGCGGCTCGAGGGGGGTGAAGCTTTCTTT
TRBJ1-5,.,TRBD1,TRBV11-2,CASSPTGGGNQPQHF,TGTGCCAGCAGCCCAACAGGGGGCGGCAATCAGCCCCAGCATTTT
TRBJ1-6,.,.,TRBV6-2/TRBV6-3,CAAAGINSPLHF,TGTGCCGCCGCCGGGATTAATTCACCCCTCCACTTT
TRBJ1-5,.,TRBD1,TRBV23-1,CASSLLRDRVNQPQHF,TGCGCCAGCAGTCTCCTCCGGGACAGGGTCAATCAGCCCCAGCATTTT
TRBJ1-2,few,.,TRBV4-1,CASSQNPTGSNYGYTF,TGCGCCAGCAGCCAAAACCCGACGGGATCAAACTATGGCTACACCTTC
TRBJ1-6,few,.,TRBV23-1,CASTASDSPQPPLHF,TGCGCCAGCACTGCTAGCGACAGTCCTCAGCCACCCCTCCACTTT
TRBJ2-5,few,TRBD2,TRBV4-3,CASSQEAGAGVTQYF,TGCGCCAGCAGCCAAGAAGCGGGGGCCGGGGTGACCCAGTACTTC
TRBJ1-1,.,.,TRBV12-3/TRBV12-4,CASSFEPSGTEAFF,TGTGCCAGCAGTTTTGAACCCTCTGGCACTGAAGCTTTCTTT
TRBJ2-1,few,.,TRBV27,CASSLWGPQYSYNEQFF,TGTGCCAGCAGTTTATGGGGGCCTCAGTACTCCTACAATGAGCAGTTCTTC
TRBJ2-1,few,.,TRBV4-2,CASSSDHNEQFF,TGTGCCAGCAGCTCCGATCACAATGAGCAGTTCTTC
TRBJ1-6,.,TRBD1,TRBV10-3,CAISRTGGASYNSPLHF,TGTGCCATCAGCCGGACAGGGGGCGCGTCCTATAATTCACCCCTCCACTTT
TRBJ1-5,few,.,TRBV7-9,CASSYTGQPQHF,TGTGCCAGCAGCTATACGGGACAGCCCCAGCATTTT
TRBJ2-5,few,.,TRBV5-6,CASSLAGGTRTQYF,TGTGCCAGCAGCTTGGCCGGTGGGACCCGGACCCAGTACTTC
TRBJ1-1,.,.,TRBV4-1,CASSQGRGWDTEAFF,TGCGCCAGCAGCCAAGGAAGGGGGTGGGACACTGAAGCTTTCTTT
TRBJ2-3,few,.,TRBV2,CASSELGEDTQYF,TGTGCCAGCAGTGAATTGGGGGAGGATACGCAGTATTTT
TRBJ1-1,few,.,TRBV12-3/TRBV12-4,CASSQVTEAFF,TGTGCCAGCAGTCAAGTCACTGAAGCTTTCTTT
TRBJ2-7,.,.,TRBV5-1,CASSRGTGNYEQYF,TGCGCCAGCAGCAGAGGGACCGGAAACTACGAGCAGTACTTC
TRBJ2-1,few,TRBD1,TRBV7-6,CASSLVYPGQDIHNEQFF,TGTGCCAGCAGCTTAGTGTATCCGGGACAGGACATCCACAATGAGCAGTTCTTC
TRBJ1-1,.,TRBD1,TRBV6-5,CASSNRGGWTEAFF,TGTGCCAGCAGCAACAGGGGGGGATGGACTGAAGCTTTCTTT
TRBJ2-2,few,.,TRBV28,CASSLPGRPGELFF,TGTGCCAGCAGTCTCCCGGGGAGACCCGGGGAGCTGTTTTTT
TRBJ2-5,few,TRBD2,TRBV11-2,CASRGLAYQETQYF,TGTGCCAGCAGGGGACTAGCGTATCAAGAGACCCAGTACTTC
TRBJ2-1,few,TRBD1,TRBV5-1,CASSPQDRPEQFF,TGCGCCAGCAGCCCCCAGGACAGGCCTGAGCAGTTCTTC
TRBJ1-6,few,.,TRBV4-1,CASSHRQATSSYNSPLHF,TGCGCCAGCAGCCATCGACAGGCGACGAGCTCCTATAATTCACCCCTCCACTTT
TRBJ2-5,few,.,TRBV12-3/TRBV12-4,CASSSRGNGTQYF,TGTGCCAGCAGTTCCCGGGGGAACGGGACCCAGTACTTC
TRBJ1-1,.,TRBD1,TRBV12-5,CASGRTGLGEAFF,TGTGCTAGTGGCCGGACAGGGTTAGGTGAAGCTTTCTTT
TRBJ1-2,few,.,TRBV10-3,CAISESYSVRGIAYGYTF,TGTGCCATCAGTGAGTCCTACTCGGTCCGGGGAATAGCCTATGGCTACACCTTC
TRBJ1-1,few,.,TRBV7-2,CASSPSAGSTEAFF,TGTGCCAGCAGCCCCTCTGCAGGTAGCACTGAAGCTTTCTTT
TRBJ2-3,few,TRBD1,TRBV2,CASSVTGARDTQYF,TGTGCCAGCAGTGTGACAGGGGCAAGAGATACGCAGTATTTT
TRBJ1-1,few,.,TRBV11-2,CASFKAGETEAFF,TGTGCCAGCTTTAAGGCCGGGGAAACTGAAGCTTTCTTT
TRBJ1-6,few,TRBD1,TRBV13,CASSLRGQNSPLHF,TGTGCCAGCTCCCTCCGGGGACAGAATTCACCCCTCCACTTT
TRBJ2-2,.,.,TRBV6-5,CASSLLLGTGELFF,TGTGCCAGCAGTCTTTTACTAGGCACCGGGGAGCTGTTTTTT
TRBJ2-5,few,TRBD1,TRBV5-1,CASSPGTGGRETQYF,TGCGCCAGCAGCCCCGGGACAGGGGGCCGCGAGACCCAGTACTTC
TRBJ1-5,few,TRBD1,TRBV5-1,CASSLALQGIQPQHF,TGCGCCAGCAGCTTGGCCTTACAGGGGATACAGCCCCAGCATTTT
TRBJ1-6,.,.,TRBV20-1,CSARPLRGTGNSPLHF,TGCAGTGCTAGACCTCTTAGGGGAACAGGGAATTCACCCCTCCACTTT
TRBJ1-2,.,.,TRBV24-1,CATEGPYGYTF,TGTGCCACCGAGGGGCCCTATGGCTACACCTTC